This TCR beta chain was documented in a study of blood T cells in healthy people across ages. Study-wide findings and caveats: Higher diversity, along with more naive CD4+ cells, distinguished long-lived donors from aged donors.

Concerning this clonotype itself: Its antigen remains unknown.

With 4 bases clipped from V and 5 bases from J, the junction kept 10 bases outside the gene matches. Germline V gives CDR1 MNHNS, CDR2 SASEGT. This CDR3 comprises 15 residues. Primers used in a second PCR of about 7 to 12 cycles were a sample-barcoded 5' primer and a J-beta primer mix. TCRdb re-analysed the 5' RACE reads in MiXCR, keeping a single row per CDR3 protein. Among over a million distinct CDR3 sequences listed, less than 45% were seen once. The rearrangement joins TRBV6-1 to TRBJ1-1; 7 nucleotides match TRBD1. The sequenced sample was blood. The TCR sequence derives from a young woman in good health. This CDR3 reads CASSASAGGWTEAFF. The DNA of the CDR3 is TGTGCCAGCAGTGCCTCAGCAGGGGGTTGGACTGAAGCTTTCTTT.